This T cell receptor beta chain stems from a study of early T cells in non-severe SARS-CoV-2 infection. This clonotype was counted a few times. Its specificity is not known. Unique molecular identifiers were affixed to single, distinct cDNA molecules. TCRdb recomputed calls from the 5' RACE reads with MiXCR, one row per CDR3 protein. The sample carries roughly 51,000 distinct CDR3 sequences, around a tenth recorded once. Whole-study findings and limits: Private and CD4 specificities were missed by VDJdb matching, skewed to anti-spike CD8.

CDR3 size: 13 residues. The V end was cut by 6 bases, the J end by 9 bases, with 18 bases between. The clonotype originates from an adult who was a healthcare worker with PCR-confirmed SARS-CoV-2 infection or an uninfected control (not recorded which). V usage is TRBV12-3 or TRBV12-4 and J usage is TRBJ2-7; tentative D call: TRBD1 (6 bases). Sequencing was performed on whole blood. The CDR3 is CASRLTAGDVQYF. CDR3 nucleotides: TGTGCCAGCAGACTTACCGCAGGGGACGTGCAGTACTTC.